This T cell receptor beta chain comes out of a study of blood T cell repertoires in COVID-19. Looking at the study overall: The origin of the acute and convalescent COVID-19 samples was the United States, Italy and Spain. Sample material is recorded as cDNA or gDNA derived from T cells, B-cell-depleted T cells, or PBMCs.

By share of the sample, this clone is medium-sized. Clones were read by immunoSEQ multiplex PCR, and TCRdb kept only the in-frame ones, dropping some. The data contain 43,000 or so clones, around 80% of them seen just once; the ten biggest clones take up 6.1%. Germline values: CDR1 LGHDT, CDR2 YNNKEL (reference sequence). Trimming took 1 base from V and 8 from J; bases not matched to a gene: 6. The CDR3 covers 16 residues. The sequence came from a woman of 80 years or more with acute or convalescent COVID-19. The V call is TRBV3-1 (or the pseudogene TRBV3-2), the J call TRBJ1-6; 9 bases line up with TRBD1. The specimen sequenced was peripheral blood. CDR3 in amino acids: CASSQGGDRGYSPLHF. CDR3 coding DNA: TGTGCCAGCAGCCAAGGCGGAGACAGGGGGTATTCACCCCTCCACTTT.